The present TCR beta chain was sequenced within a study of shared T cell receptors in the human thymus. The table came from immunoSEQ multiplex PCR; TCRdb's copy has only in-frame clones and leaves some out. The repertoire holds 450,000 to 650,000 clones, with about four fifths as singletons. The same specimen was also included in a second study, on human thymus T cells. That report adds: Healthy Finnish infants having corrective surgery for congenital heart defects served as donors. Blood and thymic repertoires both appeared biased in V and J gene usage. Thymic repertoires overlap heavily among unrelated individuals, related research has reported.

This clonotype originated in a boy younger than two with a congenital heart defect. Sequences were obtained from thymocytes.

This CDR3 reads CASSSKTSYEQYF. CDR3 DNA sequence: TGTGCCAGCAGCTCGAAGACTTCCTACGAGCAGTACTTC. This rearrangement joins TRBV5-6 to TRBJ2-5; D is uncertain. Matching the DNA end better, TRBJ2-7 makes the J call doubtful. Germline lookup yields CDR1 SGHDT and CDR2 YYEEEE. The CDR3 totals 13 residues.